The 31 T cell receptor beta chains below all came from one sample that was sequenced in a study of shared clonotypes between healthy human individuals (dated by TCRdb to 2018 to 2020). Library preparation employed the immunoSEQ multiplex PCR assay. TCRdb stores this immuneACCESS table with in-frame sequences only. Part of the clones is absent; in the studies checked, under half of the shortfall reflects unresolved V genes, and no reason is known for the rest. The sample contains around 2,000,000 clones, about 95% of them found a single time. The top ten clones comprise more than 0.95% of the sample. CD8 naive samples were CD45RO-negative cells positively selected for CCR7, giving a CD45RA+CCR7+ population that excluded TemRA cells. The sample taken for sequencing was naive CD8+ T cells sorted from blood. The sample's cell subset or site label, decoded: CD45RA+CCR7+. These receptors came from a man younger than 35 in good health.

The V gene is TRBV19, the J gene TRBJ2-7, with 10 positions matching TRBD1. Germline loops: CDR1 LNHDA, CDR2 SQIVND (reference sequence). With V trimmed by 5 bases and J by 2 bases, 6 bases remained unmatched. CDR3 length: 15 residues. This chain's CDR3 is CASSFGQGVAYEQYF. CDR3 bases: TGTGCCAGTAGTTTCGGACAGGGGGTGGCCTACGAGCAGTACTTC.

CDR3 loop: CASSQDAGSGNTIYF. CDR3 coding DNA: TGTGCCAGCAGCCAAGACGCAGGCTCTGGAAACACCATATATTTT. The rearrangement uses TRBV4-2 and TRBJ1-3; D remains unclear. Germline loops: CDR1 LGHNA, CDR2 YNFKEQ. This CDR3 contains 15 residues. V was trimmed by 0 bases and J by 0 bases, leaving 6 bases between them.

The chain uses TRBV28 and TRBJ2-1; the D gene is possibly TRBD2 (5 bases). Trimming pared 10 bases from V and 5 bases from J, leaving 12 bases between. CDR1 is MDHEN, CDR2 SYDVKM, per germline. The CDR3 is 12 residues long. Here the CDR3 DNA reads TGTGCCACCGAGACTACAGACAATGAGCAGTTCTTC. This translates into CATETTDNEQFF.

The chain has TRBV4-3 and TRBJ2-7; D is undetermined. Per germline, CDR1 LGHNA and CDR2 YSLEER. The CDR3 has 14 residues. Trimming removed 4 bases at V and 1 base at J, with 11 bases between. CDR3 loop: CASSPYGSSYEQYF. The CDR3 DNA follows: TGCGCCAGCAGCCCATACGGGTCATCCTACGAGCAGTACTTC.

The sample holds one count of this clone. The chain is built from TRBV7-9 and TRBJ1-2; D is unresolved. CDR3 length equals 15 residues. From germline, CDR1 is SEHNR and CDR2 FQNEAQ (reference sequence). Trimming stripped 5 bases from V and 6 bases from J, with 19 bases between. The CDR3 spells CASSPIPGGKDGYTF. The CDR3 DNA follows: TGTGCCAGCAGCCCCATTCCCGGCGGGAAAGATGGCTACACCTTC. Looking up the rest from reference TRBV7-9 and TRBJ1-2 gives the full variable domain: DTGVSQNPRHKITKRGQNVTFRCDPISEHNRLYWYRQTLGQGPEFLTYFQNEAQLEKSRLLSDRFSAERPKGSFSTLEIQRTEQGDSAMYLCASSPIPGGKDGYTFGSGTRLTVV.

This clone showed up just once. The gene calls are TRBV11-2 and TRBJ2-5, with TRBD2 as a possible D gene (6 bases). Germline V gene lookup returns CDR1 SGHAT and CDR2 FQNNGV. V dropped 4 bases and J dropped 0 bases, with 12 bases sitting between them. The CDR3 sequence is 15 residues long. CDR3 DNA sequence: TGTGCCAGCAGCTCTGGGGAGCGGGACCAAGAGACCCAGTACTTC. This gives the protein CASSSGERDQETQYF. Full variable domain (rest looked up from reference TRBV11-2 and TRBJ2-5): EAGVAQSPRYKIIEKRQSVAFWCNPISGHATLYWYQQILGQGPKLLIQFQNNGVVDDSQLPKDRFSAERLKGVDSTLKIQPAKLEDSAVYLCASSSGERDQETQYFGPGTRLLVL.

This clone showed up just once. CDR3 DNA: TGTGCCACCAGCGCCTTGACAGGGGATAGCAATCAGCCCCAGCATTTT. Amino acids: CATSALTGDSNQPQHF. V usage is TRBV15 and J usage is TRBJ1-5, with 8 bases lining up with TRBD1. Germline CDR1 is LNHNV and CDR2 is YYDKDF (reference sequence). Trimming cost V 5 bases and J 0 bases; bases outside gene matches: 6. The CDR3 extends over 16 amino acids.

Comment on this clone: This same CDR3 is encoded by further DNA sequences in the sample. V is TRBV4-3 and J is TRBJ2-1; 10 nucleotides match TRBD2. Germline CDR1 reads LGHNA; CDR2 reads YSLEER. The length of the CDR3 is 17 residues. Trimming removed 3 bases from V and 0 bases from J; junction bases left unmatched: 5. Here the CDR3 reads CASSHRLAGGSYNEQFF. The CDR3 DNA is TGCGCCAGCAGCCATCGTTTAGCGGGAGGCTCCTACAATGAGCAGTTCTTC.

Comments on this clone: At the DNA level, this CDR3 is encoded by other sequences in the same sample as well. The chain joins TRBV11-2 to TRBJ2-7, with TRBD1 matching over 7 bases. The CDR3 is 13 residues long. Germline CDR1 is SGHAT and CDR2 is FQNNGV. V lost 3 bases and J lost 3; bases outside the gene matches: 2. The CDR3 region has the DNA TGTGCCAGCAGCTTTGGGACAGACTACGAGCAGTACTTC. It encodes CASSFGTDYEQYF.

The CDR3 nucleotides read TGTGCCAGCACCGCGGGGGGCCGTTACAATGAGCAGTTCTTC. This translates into CASTAGGRYNEQFF. V usage is TRBV5-6 and J usage is TRBJ2-1; 8 bases map to TRBD2. V shed 6 bases, J shed 4 bases, and the junction held 6 bases outside the gene matches. CDR1 and CDR2 (germline): SGHDT, YYEEEE. The CDR3 runs to 14 residues. The variable domain in full, with the rest retrieved from reference TRBV5-6 and TRBJ2-1, is DAGVTQSPTHLIKTRGQQVTLRCSPKSGHDTVSWYQQALGQGPQFIFQYYEEEERQRGNFPDRFSGHQFPNYSSELNVNALLLGDSALYLCASTAGGRYNEQFFGPGTRLTVL.

This clone was detected once. The V gene is TRBV27, the J gene TRBJ1-1, with D tentatively TRBD1 (6 bases). The V end was cut by 0 bases, the J end by 5 bases, with 16 bases between. Per germline, CDR1 MNHEY and CDR2 SMNVEV (reference sequence). The CDR3 loop spans 16 amino acids. The CDR3 DNA reads TGTGCCAGCAGTTTATCGGGGGGGGCAGGAAGGACTGAAGCTTTCTTT. Its protein product is CASSLSGGAGRTEAFF.

V gene TRBV5-4 combines with J gene TRBJ2-7; D might be TRBD2 (5 bases). Germline assignment: CDR1 SGHNT and CDR2 YYREEE (reference sequence). The CDR3 totals 15 residues. V was pared by 4 bases and J by 0 bases, with 14 bases between. CDR3: CASSHLLDGSYEQYF. In nucleotides, the CDR3 is TGTGCCAGCAGCCACCTACTAGACGGCTCCTACGAGCAGTACTTC.

This chain links TRBV7-2 with TRBJ1-5, with a possible D match to TRBD1 (6 bases). Trimming pared 5 bases from V and 3 bases from J, leaving 14 bases between. The CDR3 contains 15 residues. Germline-derived CDR1 and CDR2 are SGHTA and FQGNSA. CDR3 in amino acids: CASSELQGLNQPQHF. The CDR3 DNA follows: TGTGCCAGCAGCGAACTCCAGGGGCTCAATCAGCCCCAGCATTTT.

The V gene is TRBV2, the J gene TRBJ2-7; D gene uncertain. The V end was cut by 8 bases, the J end by 4 bases, with 18 bases between. The CDR3 length is 14 residues. Germline values: CDR1 SNHLY, CDR2 FYNNEI. In DNA, the CDR3 is TGTGCCAGCCCGGCACAAAGCCCGAGTTACGAGCAGTACTTC. Amino acids: CASPAQSPSYEQYF.

The chain recombines TRBV5-6 with TRBJ1-3; D unresolved. The CDR3 spans 13 residues. Germline values: CDR1 SGHDT, CDR2 YYEEEE. Deletions cut 3 bases from V and 0 bases from J, with 4 bases between. In DNA, the CDR3 is TGTGCCAGCAGCTCCTTCTCTGGAAACACCATATATTTT. Protein product: CASSSFSGNTIYF. Looking up the rest from reference TRBV5-6 and TRBJ1-3 gives the full variable domain: DAGVTQSPTHLIKTRGQQVTLRCSPKSGHDTVSWYQQALGQGPQFIFQYYEEEERQRGNFPDRFSGHQFPNYSSELNVNALLLGDSALYLCASSSFSGNTIYFGEGSWLTVV.

The gene calls are TRBV6-5 and TRBJ2-1; D is perhaps TRBD2 (6 bases). The V and J ends lost 6 bases and 8 bases respectively, with 11 bases between them. Per the germline V gene, CDR1 is MNHEY and CDR2 is SVGAGI. This CDR3 has 12 residues. The CDR3 protein is CASSPRRDEQFF. The CDR3 DNA reads as TGTGCCAGCAGCCCCCGGAGGGATGAGCAGTTCTTC.

As for this clone: This sample includes further DNA sequences coding for the same CDR3. The chain couples TRBV27 to TRBJ2-3; D not resolved. Germline CDR1 and CDR2: MNHEY and SMNVEV (reference sequence). V lost 0 bases and J lost 0, with 4 bases in between. The CDR3 contains 14 residues. The CDR3 DNA reads as TGTGCCAGCAGTTTATCTAGCAGCACAGATACGCAGTATTTT. Translated, it gives CASSLSSSTDTQYF.

The rearrangement links TRBV9 to TRBJ2-1; TRBD2 matches at 9 bases. CDR3 size: 16 residues. The junction had 5 bases not matched to a gene; V was cut back by 4 bases and J by 0 bases. Germline CDR1 and CDR2: SGDLS and YYNGEE. DNA of the CDR3: TGTGCCAGCAGCCCGACTAGCGGAGGCTCCTACAATGAGCAGTTCTTC. Protein: CASSPTSGGSYNEQFF.

The V gene is TRBV13, the J gene TRBJ2-7; 8 bases fit TRBD1. Germline loops: CDR1 PRHDT, CDR2 FYEKMQ (reference sequence). The CDR3 runs to 15 residues. The V segment lost 5 bases and the J segment 7 bases; nucleotides outside the gene matches: 13. CDR3: CASSKTGQAPGEQYF. For the CDR3, the DNA is TGTGCCAGCAGCAAAACGGGACAGGCCCCCGGTGAGCAGTACTTC.

The chain has TRBV7-9 and TRBJ2-7; D is unresolved. V lost 5 bases and J lost 2, with 22 bases in between. CDR1 is SEHNR and CDR2 is FQNEAQ in the germline V gene (reference sequence). This CDR3 is built from 17 residues. CDR3 protein: CASSPLVSSLKAYEQYF. DNA of the CDR3: TGTGCCAGCAGCCCCTTAGTCAGCAGCCTCAAGGCCTACGAGCAGTACTTC.

The chain joins TRBV4-3 to TRBJ2-7, with 9 bases aligning to TRBD2. There are 15 residues in the CDR3. After removal of 1 base from V and 4 bases from J, the junction contained 5 bases not matched to a gene. The V gene's germline CDR1 is LGHNA and CDR2 YSLEER. In nucleotides, the CDR3 is TGCGCCAGCAGCCAAGGGGCTAGCGGGAAGTACGAGCAGTACTTC. Translation gives CASSQGASGKYEQYF.

The chain carries TRBV6-1 and TRBJ2-7; D possibly uses TRBD1 or TRBD2 (5 bases each). The CDR3 consists of 15 residues. Trimming stripped 3 bases from V and 1 base from J, with 13 bases between. Germline V gives CDR1 MNHNS, CDR2 SASEGT. As DNA, the CDR3 is TGTGCCAGCAGTGACTACGGGACCCGGTCCTACGAGCAGTACTTC. This gives the protein CASSDYGTRSYEQYF.

The table lists this clone with a count of one. The chain uses TRBV6-5 and TRBJ1-1, with D possibly TRBD1 on 5 matching bases. Germline V lookup: CDR1 MNHEY, CDR2 SVGAGI. CDR3 length equals 14 residues. Trimming removed 2 bases at V and 6 bases at J, with 13 bases between. CDR3 residues: CASSYGQGLPEAFF. The CDR3 region has the DNA TGTGCCAGCAGTTACGGCCAGGGTTTACCTGAAGCTTTCTTT.

The V call is TRBV7-9, the J call TRBJ1-2; unclear D gene. From germline, CDR1 is SEHNR and CDR2 FQNEAQ (reference sequence). This CDR3 is 15 amino acids long. V dropped 2 bases and J dropped 1 base, with 11 bases sitting between them. CDR3 sequence: CASSLQGWDNYGYTF. For the CDR3, the DNA is TGTGCCAGCAGCTTACAAGGGTGGGATAACTATGGCTACACCTTC.

The chain couples TRBV4-1 to TRBJ2-3; 7 bases align to TRBD1. This CDR3 has 12 residues. The ends lost 1 base at V and 12 bases at J; junction bases unmatched: 4. Per the germline V gene, CDR1 is MGHRA and CDR2 is YSYEKL. The CDR3 DNA is TGCGCCAGCAGCCAAGGACAGGGAGATCAGTATTTT. This encodes CASSQGQGDQYF.

A word on this clone: The sample holds other DNA sequences that translate to the same CDR3. The chain employs TRBV28 and TRBJ2-7; a weak D match, TRBD2 (6 bases). Germline-derived CDR1 and CDR2 are MDHEN and SYDVKM. The length of the CDR3 is 14 residues. V gave up 2 bases and J gave up 0 bases, with 8 bases separating them. The DNA of the CDR3 is TGTGCCAGCAGTTTAGCGGGAAGCTCCTACGAGCAGTACTTC. This sequence encodes CASSLAGSSYEQYF. Together with reference TRBV28 and TRBJ2-7, the CDR3 gives the full variable domain: DVKVTQSSRYLVKRTGEKVFLECVQDMDHENMFWYRQDPGLGLRLIYFSYDVKMKEKGDIPEGYSVSREKKERFSLILESASTNQTSMYLCASSLAGSSYEQYFGPGTRLTVT.

This clone was detected a few times. The chain links TRBV4-1 to TRBJ1-1; D may be TRBD1 (5 bases). V shed 3 bases and J shed 2 bases, with 10 bases lying between them. CDR1 is MGHRA, CDR2 YSYEKL, per germline. The CDR3 runs to 14 residues. CDR3 region: CASSQGTDNTEAFF. The DNA for the CDR3 is TGCGCCAGCAGCCAGGGGACGGATAACACTGAAGCTTTCTTT.

The chain has TRBV9 and TRBJ2-5, with D maybe TRBD1 (6 bases). The CDR3 extends over 12 amino acids. V shed 4 bases and J shed 4 bases, with 8 bases lying between them. In germline, CDR1 is SGDLS, CDR2 YYNGEE. The CDR3 loop is CASSSGVETQYF. For the CDR3, the DNA is TGTGCCAGCAGCTCAGGGGTAGAGACCCAGTACTTC.

The chain links TRBV4-3 to TRBJ2-2; possible D gene TRBD2, 6 bases. Deletions cut 0 bases from V and 4 bases from J, with 15 bases between. CDR3 length equals 17 residues. Germline V gives CDR1 LGHNA, CDR2 YSLEER. The CDR3, as DNA: TGCGCCAGCAGCCAAGATGAGAGAGGGGAGGTCACCGGGGAGCTGTTTTTT. It translates to CASSQDERGEVTGELFF.

The chain is built from TRBV27 and TRBJ2-1; D gene uncertain. V was cut by 4 bases and J by 8 bases, with 12 bases left in between. Germline V gives CDR1 MNHEY, CDR2 SMNVEV (reference sequence). The CDR3 has 13 amino acids. In DNA, the CDR3 is TGTGCCAGCAGTTACAGCTGGGGATATGAGCAGTTCTTC. It yields the protein CASSYSWGYEQFF.

This chain links TRBV5-1 with TRBJ1-6; D is ambiguous. This CDR3 has 13 amino acids. CDR1 is SGHRS and CDR2 is YFSETQ in the germline V gene. V was trimmed by 2 bases and J by 15 bases, leaving 15 bases between them. The DNA for the CDR3 is TGCGCCAGCAGCTTAGTAGCTGACGGCCTCCTCCACTTT. Amino acid sequence: CASSLVADGLLHF.